Listed below are T cell receptor beta chains from one sample, sequenced in a study of blood T cell repertoires in COVID-19. Generated by immunoSEQ multiplex PCR, the TCRdb table keeps only in-frame clones and is missing some. The table lists around 250,000 clones, around 93% of them singletons. Sample: PBMCs or T cells enriched from blood (not recorded which). These TCRs come from a human donor in a cohort exposed to, infected with or recovered from COVID-19 (not recorded which). The donor label of this sample is uncertain. CDR3s include the opening cysteine and the closing phenylalanine or tryptophan. A D gene is named only where the DNA matches it firmly. The listing skips clone size in some rows; elsewhere it reads once, few, many or a size class.

j_call clone_size v_call d_call cdr3_nt cdr3_aa
TRBJ1-1 . TRBV29-1 TRBD1 TGCAGCGTATACGGGACAGCCGGTAAAGCTTTCTTT CSVYGTAGKAFF
TRBJ2-7 few TRBV9 . TGTGCCAGCAGCGTAGCTACAGGGCAATACGAGCAGTACTTC CASSVATGQYEQYF
TRBJ2-7 once TRBV27 . TGTGCCAGCGGGAGGTGGGGGGTAACCTACGAGCAGTACTTC CASGRWGVTYEQYF
TRBJ1-5 . TRBV18 TRBD1 TGTGCCAGCTCACCAGGGACAGGGGGAAGCAATCAGCCCCAGCATTTT CASSPGTGGSNQPQHF
TRBJ1-2 . TRBV19 . TGTGCCAGTAGTATATCGTCAGGGGACGGCTACACCTTC CASSISSGDGYTF
TRBJ1-3 few TRBV30 . TGTGCCTGGAGTGCTGCAGGGTTAGGAAACACCATATATTTT CAWSAAGLGNTIYF
TRBJ1-1 . TRBV5-1 TRBD1 TGCGCCAGCAGCTCCACCGTGGGACAGGGGGCCCTTGAAGCTTTCTTT CASSSTVGQGALEAFF
TRBJ2-3 . TRBV27 . TGTGCCAGCAGTTCCTCTCGGGGAGGCACAGATACGCAGTATTTT CASSSSRGGTDTQYF
TRBJ2-2 . TRBV30 TRBD1 TGTGCCGGGACAGGGGGATCCGGGGAGCTGTTTTTT CAGTGGSGELFF
TRBJ2-7 once TRBV7-9 . TGTGCCAGCAGCTTAGGGTTCGGGGAGCAGTACTTC CASSLGFGEQYF
TRBJ2-5 once TRBV7-8 . TGTGCCAGCAGCTTAGCCCCACTAGTTTCAGAGACCCAGTACTTC CASSLAPLVSETQYF
TRBJ2-1 . TRBV11-2 TRBD2 TGTGCCAGCAGCCGGATAGCGGGGGACAATGAGCAGTTCTTC CASSRIAGDNEQFF
TRBJ1-5 . TRBV10-3 TRBD1 TGTGCCATCAGTGAGGGACAGGGCCTCAACCATCAGCCCCAGCATTTT CAISEGQGLNHQPQHF
TRBJ1-1 once TRBV19 . TGTGCCAGTAGTATCAGGACACTGAACACTGAAGCTTTCTTT CASSIRTLNTEAFF
TRBJ2-7 . TRBV19 TRBD1 TGTGCCAGTAGTTCCCGACAGGGGGCTACCAACGAGCAGTACTTC CASSSRQGATNEQYF
TRBJ2-5 . TRBV7-9 TRBD1 TGTGCCAGCAGCTTATCGAGGACAGGGAGGGAGACCCAGTACTTC CASSLSRTGRETQYF
TRBJ1-1 . TRBV27 TRBD1 TGTGCCAGCAGTTCCCGGACAGGCCTGGGGAACACTGAAGCTTTCTTT CASSSRTGLGNTEAFF
TRBJ2-7 . TRBV6-6 TRBD1 TGTGCCAGCACCGGACAGGGGTACGAGCAGTACTTC CASTGQGYEQYF
TRBJ2-2 . TRBV30 TRBD1 TGTGCCTGGAGTACGGGACAGCCGAACACCGGGGAGCTGTTTTTT CAWSTGQPNTGELFF
TRBJ2-4 . TRBV7-2 . TGTGCCAGCAGCCCCTCGGGGGTAGCCAAAAACATTCAGTACTTC CASSPSGVAKNIQYF
TRBJ2-4 . TRBV3-1/TRBV3-2 TRBD1 TGTGCCAGCAGCTACGGACAGGGGGGGTACATTCAGTACTTC CASSYGQGGYIQYF
TRBJ1-5 once TRBV2 . TGTGCCAGCACCCTGGACAGACTTGACAATCAGCCCCAGCATTTT CASTLDRLDNQPQHF
TRBJ1-5 . TRBV12-5 TRBD1 TGTGCTAGTGGTTTGCTACGGGACAGGGGGCGGCATCAGCCCCAGCATTTT CASGLLRDRGRHQPQHF
TRBJ1-2 . TRBV9 TRBD1 TGTGCCAGCAACAGGGGTGACGGGGGTAATGGCTACACCTTC CASNRGDGGNGYTF
TRBJ2-7 . TRBV20-1 . TGCAGTGCTTTAAACATCTACGAGCAGTACTTC CSALNIYEQYF
TRBJ2-2 . TRBV20-1 . TGCAGTGCTAGTAACACCAGGGGAGCCGGGGAGCTGTTTTTT CSASNTRGAGELFF
TRBJ1-6 once TRBV10-3 . TGTGCCATCAGTGAGTCCGGAGGGAATTCACCCCTCCACTTT CAISESGGNSPLHF
TRBJ1-1 . TRBV19 . TGTGCCAGTAGGAGGGGGACGTTCGCCTTCTTT CASRRGTFAFF
TRBJ1-1 . TRBV7-9 . TGTGCCAGCACCACTAAGGTCCAGGGTAACACTGAAGCTTTCTTT CASTTKVQGNTEAFF
TRBJ2-3 . TRBV18 TRBD1 TGTGCCAGCTCCCGGGACAGGGAAACAGATACGCAGTATTTT CASSRDRETDTQYF
TRBJ2-5 . TRBV29-1 TRBD2 TGCAGCGTTGGGCGGGAGAGGACTAGCGGCCACGAGACCCAGTACTTC CSVGRERTSGHETQYF
TRBJ1-2 . TRBV2 TRBD1 TGTGCCAGCAGTGAAGACGGGAACAGGGGGATGTATGGCTACACCTTC CASSEDGNRGMYGYTF
TRBJ1-1 . TRBV5-1 . TGCGCCAGTTACCGGGAAGGAGAAGCTTTCTTT CASYREGEAFF
TRBJ2-2 once TRBV4-1 . TGCGCCAGCAGCCAACTGAAGGGGCGGAACACCGGGGAGCTGTTTTTT CASSQLKGRNTGELFF
TRBJ1-1 once TRBV6-1 . TGTGCCAGCAGTGGGGGTCTAGGGCTACAGGGCTCTCCCTACACTGAAGCTTTCTTT CASSGGLGLQGSPYTEAFF